Listed below are T cell receptor beta chains from one sample, sequenced in a study of blood T cell repertoires in COVID-19. Using immunoSEQ multiplex PCR, the repertoire was profiled, and TCRdb retains in-frame clones only, with some absent. The table shows about 130,000 clones, with 75% to 90% occurring only once. The sequenced sample consisted of peripheral blood. These receptors originate from a woman in her forties or fifties who had recovered from COVID-19. Each CDR3 is given with its conserved first and last residue. The D gene is left open where the match is weak. For some rows the clone size is stated as once, few or many, or as a class when expanded; others skip it.

>TRBJ1-6|TRBV18|15|.|.
TGTGCCAGCTCACCGTGGGCAGGGGTACAATCACCCCTCCACTTT
CASSPWAGVQSPLHF
>TRBJ1-4|TRBV7-9|15|.|.
TGTGCCAGCAAGACTCTCAGGGATATGGATGAAAAACTGTTTTTT
CASKTLRDMDEKLFF
>TRBJ2-7|TRBV27|13|.|.
TGTGCCAGCAGAACAAGCGGCTCCTACGAGCAGTACTTC
CASRTSGSYEQYF
>TRBJ1-2|TRBV27|18|.|TRBD1
TGTGCCAGCAGCCCGGACCCGAGCAGGGGGACACCTAACTATGGCTACACCTTC
CASSPDPSRGTPNYGYTF
>TRBJ1-1|TRBV27|14|.|TRBD1
TGTGCCAGCACCCCACAGGGGGCATGGACTGAAGCTTTCTTT
CASTPQGAWTEAFF
>TRBJ1-1|TRBV20-1|11|.|.
TGCAGTGTTTCAGGGGACACTGAAGCTTTCTTT
CSVSGDTEAFF
>TRBJ1-1|TRBV5-1|15|.|TRBD1
TGCGCCAGCAGCATACCGACAGGGTCGGACACTGAAGCTTTCTTT
CASSIPTGSDTEAFF
>TRBJ2-1|TRBV24-1|15|once|TRBD2
TGTGCCACCAGTGATTTTGAGCGGGAGGTTGGTGAGCAGTTCTTC
CATSDFEREVGEQFF
>TRBJ1-2|TRBV6-5|16|.|TRBD1
TGTGCCAGCAGTTACGGCATAGGGGGCAGGGCAAGGGGCTACACCTTC
CASSYGIGGRARGYTF
>TRBJ2-7|TRBV5-1|15|.|TRBD1
TGCGCCAGCAGCCCCACAGGGGGTAGGTCCTACGAGCAGTACTTC
CASSPTGGRSYEQYF
>TRBJ2-1|TRBV5-1|16|.|.
TGCGCCAGCAGCTCGTCCACGCAGGCCTCCTACAATGAGCAGTTCTTC
CASSSSTQASYNEQFF
>TRBJ1-2|TRBV7-2|15|.|.
TGTGCCAGCAGCCCCTTGGCAGGGGAAGGCTATGGCTACACCTTC
CASSPLAGEGYGYTF
>TRBJ2-5|TRBV6-5|13|once|.
TGTGCCAGCAGTTCAGGAGGTGAAGAGACCCAGTACTTC
CASSSGGEETQYF
>TRBJ2-4|TRBV10-2|14|.|.
TGCGCCAGCAGTGTTACTAGCAACGTAAACATTCAGTACTTC
CASSVTSNVNIQYF
>TRBJ1-2|TRBV10-2|15|.|TRBD1
TGCGCCAGCAGTGACCCTGGACAGGACCCTTATGGCTACACCTTC
CASSDPGQDPYGYTF
>TRBJ1-2|TRBV4-1|16|.|.
TGCGCCAGCAGCCAAGGCTTTCTACAGGGATCTTATGGCTACACCTTC
CASSQGFLQGSYGYTF
>TRBJ2-1|TRBV7-9|16|.|.
TGTGCCAGCAGTCGGGGGGCCGTTCTAAGGGACAATGAGCAGTTCTTC
CASSRGAVLRDNEQFF
>TRBJ2-1|TRBV12-3/TRBV12-4|11|.|.
TGTGCCAGCAGCCCCTCCAATGAGCAGTTCTTC
CASSPSNEQFF
>TRBJ2-1|TRBV30|14|.|.
TGTGCCTGGAGCGCTGGTAGCTCCTACAATGAGCAGTTCTTC
CAWSAGSSYNEQFF
>TRBJ1-6|TRBV15|14|few|.
TGTGCCACCAGCAGAGCGGACAGAGATTCACCCCTCCACTTT
CATSRADRDSPLHF
>TRBJ2-5|TRBV7-3|13|.|.
TGTGCCAGCAGCCGCGGGCCACAAGAGACCCAGTACTTC
CASSRGPQETQYF
>TRBJ2-7|TRBV7-2|13|.|TRBD1
TGTGCCAGCAGCTCACAGGGGGCTCACGAGCAGTACTTC
CASSSQGAHEQYF
>TRBJ1-1|TRBV6-5|15|once|.
TGTGCCAGCAAAGACTTGACGACAGATTGGACTGAAGCTTTCTTT
CASKDLTTDWTEAFF
>TRBJ2-5|TRBV18|15|.|.
TGTGCCAGCTCACCACCGGGGGCTCGGGGACGGACCCAGTACTTC
CASSPPGARGRTQYF
>TRBJ1-1|TRBV9|14|.|.
TGTGCCAGCAGCGACTTAGCGTTGGGAGCTGAAGCTTTCTTT
CASSDLALGAEAFF
>TRBJ2-7|TRBV5-1|14|once|TRBD1
TGCGCCAGCAGCGTGCAGGGGGCTGCTAACGAGCAGTACTTC
CASSVQGAANEQYF
>TRBJ2-5|TRBV12-3/TRBV12-4|13|.|.
TGTGCCAGCAGCCTACTAGGTCGAGAGACCCAGTACTTC
CASSLLGRETQYF
>TRBJ2-2|TRBV19|19|.|TRBD2
TGTGCCAGTAGTATAATCCCGGGACTAGCGGGGGGTTCCACCGGGGAGCTGTTTTTT
CASSIIPGLAGGSTGELFF
>TRBJ1-6|TRBV5-1|14|.|.
TGCGCCAGCAGCTTAGGGGGTCCAAATTCACCCCTCCACTTT
CASSLGGPNSPLHF
>TRBJ2-1|TRBV10-3|14|.|TRBD1
TGTGCCTCCGCAAGGACAGGGGGGAAGTATGAGCAGTTCTTC
CASARTGGKYEQFF
>TRBJ2-7|TRBV2|12|.|TRBD1
TGTGCCAGCTCGACAGGGCCATACGAGCAGTACTTC
CASSTGPYEQYF
>TRBJ2-1|TRBV7-2|14|.|.
TGTGCCAGCAGCAAGAACCAGGGGTTGGGTGAGCAGTTCTTC
CASSKNQGLGEQFF
>TRBJ1-1|TRBV2|13|.|.
TGTGCCAGCAGGTTCGACAGGAGAACTGAAGCTTTCTTT
CASRFDRRTEAFF
>TRBJ1-1|TRBV11-2|14|.|.
TGTGCCAGCAGCTTTTATGGGGCAGGGACTGAAGCTTTCTTT
CASSFYGAGTEAFF
>TRBJ2-3|TRBV21-1|16|.|.
TGTGCCAGCTGGGGCCTCCGAGGGGGAAGCACAGATACGCAGTATTTT
CASWGLRGGSTDTQYF
>TRBJ1-5|TRBV2|15|once|.
TGTGCCAGCAGCGCCTCACGGGTAACGGGAAGGCCCCAGCATTTT
CASSASRVTGRPQHF
>TRBJ2-2|TRBV11-3|16|.|.
TGTGCCAGCAGTCCCTCTGGGCTCGGGAACACCGGGGAGCTGTTTTTT
CASSPSGLGNTGELFF
>TRBJ2-7|TRBV2|13|many|.
TGTGCCAGCAGTGACCTGCGGTCCTACGAGCAGTACTTC
CASSDLRSYEQYF
>TRBJ1-2|TRBV7-9|13|.|.
TGTGCCAGCAGCTTGGCGGGTCCTCAGGGCTACACCTTC
CASSLAGPQGYTF
>TRBJ2-7|TRBV18|15|.|TRBD2
TGTGCCAGCTCGTGGACTAGCGGAGGGAAAGGAGAGCAGTACTTC
CASSWTSGGKGEQYF